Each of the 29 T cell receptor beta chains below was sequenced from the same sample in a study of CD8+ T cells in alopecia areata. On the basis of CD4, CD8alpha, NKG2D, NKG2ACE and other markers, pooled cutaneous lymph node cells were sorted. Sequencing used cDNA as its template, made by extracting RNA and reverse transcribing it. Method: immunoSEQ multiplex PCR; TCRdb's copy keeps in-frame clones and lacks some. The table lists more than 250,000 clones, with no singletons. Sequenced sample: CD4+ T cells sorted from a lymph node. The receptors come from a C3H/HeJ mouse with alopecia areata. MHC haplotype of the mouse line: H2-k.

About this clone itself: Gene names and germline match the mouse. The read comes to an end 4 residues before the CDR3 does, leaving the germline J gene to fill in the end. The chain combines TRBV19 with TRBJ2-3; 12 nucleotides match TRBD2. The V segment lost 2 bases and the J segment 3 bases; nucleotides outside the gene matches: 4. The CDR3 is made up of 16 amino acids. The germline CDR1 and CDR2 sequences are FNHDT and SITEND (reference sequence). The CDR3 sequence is CASSMTGGARAETLYF. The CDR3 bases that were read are TGTGCCAGCAGTATGACTGGGGGGGCGCGGGCAGAA.

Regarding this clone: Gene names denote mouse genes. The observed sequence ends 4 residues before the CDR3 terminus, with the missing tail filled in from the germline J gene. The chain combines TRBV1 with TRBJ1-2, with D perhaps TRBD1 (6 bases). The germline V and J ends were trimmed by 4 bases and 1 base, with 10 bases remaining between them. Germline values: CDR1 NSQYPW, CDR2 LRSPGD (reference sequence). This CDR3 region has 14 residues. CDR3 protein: CTCSDQGRNSDYTF. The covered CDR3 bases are TGCACCTGCAGTGACCAGGGGAGAAACTCC.

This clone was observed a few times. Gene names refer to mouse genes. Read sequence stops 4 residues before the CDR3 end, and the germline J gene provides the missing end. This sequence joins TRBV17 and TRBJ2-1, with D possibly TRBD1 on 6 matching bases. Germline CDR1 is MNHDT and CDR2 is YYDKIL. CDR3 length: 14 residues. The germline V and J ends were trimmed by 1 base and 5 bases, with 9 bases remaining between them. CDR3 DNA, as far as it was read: TGTGCTAGCAGTAGAGGACAGGAGGATGCT. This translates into CASSRGQEDA. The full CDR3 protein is CASSRGQEDAEQFF.

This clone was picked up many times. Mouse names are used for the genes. The CDR3 spells CASSSIQQDTQYF. The CDR3 DNA, read in part, is TGTGCTAGCAGTAGCATCCAACAAGAC. The V gene is TRBV17, the J gene TRBJ2-5; D unresolved. The read ends 4 residues early relative to the CDR3; the germline J gene fills the gap. Germline V CDR1 and CDR2: MNHDT, YYDKIL. The CDR3 loop spans 13 amino acids. Trimming took 3 bases from V and 3 from J, leaving 7 bases between them.

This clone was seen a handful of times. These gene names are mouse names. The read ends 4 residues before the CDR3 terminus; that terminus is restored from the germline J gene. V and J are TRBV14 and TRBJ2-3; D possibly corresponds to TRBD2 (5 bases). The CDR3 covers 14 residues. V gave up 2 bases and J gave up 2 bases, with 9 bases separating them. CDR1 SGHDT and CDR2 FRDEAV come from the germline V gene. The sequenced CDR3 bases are TGTGCCAGCAGTTTGTGGGGTGATGCAGAA. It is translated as CASSLWGDAE. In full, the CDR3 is CASSLWGDAETLYF.

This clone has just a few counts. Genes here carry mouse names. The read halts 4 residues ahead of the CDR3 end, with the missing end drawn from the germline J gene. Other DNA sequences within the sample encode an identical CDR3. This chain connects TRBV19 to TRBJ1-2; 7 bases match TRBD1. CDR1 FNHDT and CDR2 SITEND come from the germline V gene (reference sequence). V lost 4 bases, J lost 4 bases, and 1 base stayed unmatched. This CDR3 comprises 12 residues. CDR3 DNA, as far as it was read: TGTGCCAGCAGTCCAGGGGGCTCC. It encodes CASSPGGS. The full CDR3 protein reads CASSPGGSDYTF.

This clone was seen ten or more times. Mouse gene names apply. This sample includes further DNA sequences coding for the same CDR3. The chain's CDR3 is CTCSAGQTNTGQLYF. CDR3 DNA (partial): TGCACCTGCAGTGCGGGACAGACAAACACCGGG. The rearrangement joins TRBV1 to TRBJ2-2, with 7 bases matching TRBD1. Read sequence stops 4 residues before the CDR3 end, and the germline J gene provides the missing end. Per the germline V gene, CDR1 is NSQYPW and CDR2 is LRSPGD (reference sequence). After removal of 3 bases from V and 0 bases from J, the junction contained 1 base not matched to a gene. This CDR3 contains 15 residues.

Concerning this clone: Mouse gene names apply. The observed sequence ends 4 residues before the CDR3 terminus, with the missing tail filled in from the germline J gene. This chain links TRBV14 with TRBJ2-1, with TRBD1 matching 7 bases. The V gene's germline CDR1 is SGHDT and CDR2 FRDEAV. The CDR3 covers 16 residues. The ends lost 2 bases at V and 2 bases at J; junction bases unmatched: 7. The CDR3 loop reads CASSLRDSPYYAEQFF. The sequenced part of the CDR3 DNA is TGTGCCAGCAGTTTGCGGGACAGCCCCTACTATGCT. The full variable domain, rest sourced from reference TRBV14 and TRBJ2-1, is EAGVTQSPRYAVLQEGQAVSFWCDPISGHDTLYWYQQPRDQGPQLLVYFRDEAVIDNSQLPSDRFSAVRPKGTNSTLKIQSAKQGDTATYLCASSLRDSPYYAEQFFGPGTRLTVL.

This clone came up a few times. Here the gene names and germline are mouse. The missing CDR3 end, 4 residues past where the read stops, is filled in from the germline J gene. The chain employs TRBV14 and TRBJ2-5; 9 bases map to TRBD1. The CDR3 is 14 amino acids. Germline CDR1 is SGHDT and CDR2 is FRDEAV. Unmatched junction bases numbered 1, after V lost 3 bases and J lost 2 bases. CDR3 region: CASSWTGAQDTQYF. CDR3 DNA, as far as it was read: TGTGCCAGCAGTTGGACAGGGGCCCAAGAC.

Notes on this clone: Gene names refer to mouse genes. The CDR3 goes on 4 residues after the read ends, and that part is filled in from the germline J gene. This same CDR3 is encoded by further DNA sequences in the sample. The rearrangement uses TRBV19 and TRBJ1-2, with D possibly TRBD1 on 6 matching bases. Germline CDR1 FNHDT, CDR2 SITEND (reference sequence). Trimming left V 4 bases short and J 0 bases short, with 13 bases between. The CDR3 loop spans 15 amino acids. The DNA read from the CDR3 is TGTGCCAGCAGTCCACCGGGACATGCAAACTCC. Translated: CASSPPGHANS. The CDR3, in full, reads CASSPPGHANSDYTF.

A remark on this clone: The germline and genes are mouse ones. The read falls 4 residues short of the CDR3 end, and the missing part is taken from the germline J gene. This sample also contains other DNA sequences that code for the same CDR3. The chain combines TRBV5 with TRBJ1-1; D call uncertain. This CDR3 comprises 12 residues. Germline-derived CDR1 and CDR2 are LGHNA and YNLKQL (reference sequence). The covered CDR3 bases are TGTGCCAGCAGCCAAGTCGACAAA. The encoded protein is CASSQVDK. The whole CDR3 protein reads CASSQVDKEVFF.

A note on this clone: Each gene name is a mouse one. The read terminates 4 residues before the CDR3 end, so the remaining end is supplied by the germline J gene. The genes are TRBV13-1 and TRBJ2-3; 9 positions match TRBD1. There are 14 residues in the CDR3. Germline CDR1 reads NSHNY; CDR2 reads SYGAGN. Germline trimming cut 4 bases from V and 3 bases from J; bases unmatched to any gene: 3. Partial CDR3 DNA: TGTGCCAGCAGTTCCGGGACAGGGGCAGAA. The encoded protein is CASSSGTGAE. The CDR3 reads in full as CASSSGTGAETLYF.

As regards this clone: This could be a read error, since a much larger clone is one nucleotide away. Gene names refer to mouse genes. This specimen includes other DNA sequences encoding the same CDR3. The CDR3 bases that were read are TGTGCCAGCAGGGACAGGAACTCC. Encoded protein: CASRDRNS. The entire CDR3 is CASRDRNSDYTF. This chain connects TRBV13-1 to TRBJ1-2, with 7 bases matching TRBD1. The read terminates 4 residues ahead of where the CDR3 ends, so the germline J gene completes it. Germline V gives CDR1 NSHNY, CDR2 SYGAGN. The junction had 0 bases not matched to a gene; V was cut back by 5 bases and J by 2 bases. The CDR3 is made up of 12 amino acids.

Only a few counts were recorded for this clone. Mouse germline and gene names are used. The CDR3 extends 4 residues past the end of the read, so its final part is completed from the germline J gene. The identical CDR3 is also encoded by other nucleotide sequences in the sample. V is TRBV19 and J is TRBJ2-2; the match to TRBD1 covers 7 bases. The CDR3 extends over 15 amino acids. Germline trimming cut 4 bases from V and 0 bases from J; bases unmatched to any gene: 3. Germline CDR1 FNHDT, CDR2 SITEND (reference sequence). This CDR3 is CASSRQGANTGQLYF. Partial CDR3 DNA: TGTGCCAGCAGTCGACAGGGTGCAAACACCGGG.

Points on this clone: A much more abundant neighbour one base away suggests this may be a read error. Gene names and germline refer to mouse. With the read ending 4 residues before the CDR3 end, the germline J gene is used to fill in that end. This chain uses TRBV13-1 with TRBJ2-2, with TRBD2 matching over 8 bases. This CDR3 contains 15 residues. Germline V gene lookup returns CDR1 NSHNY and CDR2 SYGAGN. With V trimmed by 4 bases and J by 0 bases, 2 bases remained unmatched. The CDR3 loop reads CASSRLGSNTGQLYF. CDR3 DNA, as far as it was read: TGTGCCAGCAGTCGACTGGGGTCAAACACCGGG.

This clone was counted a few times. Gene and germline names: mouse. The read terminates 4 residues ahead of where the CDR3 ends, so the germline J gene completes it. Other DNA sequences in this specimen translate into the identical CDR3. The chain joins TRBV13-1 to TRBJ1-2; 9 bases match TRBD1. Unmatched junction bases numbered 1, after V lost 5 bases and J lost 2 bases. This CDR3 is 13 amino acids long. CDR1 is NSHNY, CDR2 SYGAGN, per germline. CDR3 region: CASSGQGNSDYTF. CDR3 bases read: TGTGCCAGCAGCGGACAGGGGAACTCC.

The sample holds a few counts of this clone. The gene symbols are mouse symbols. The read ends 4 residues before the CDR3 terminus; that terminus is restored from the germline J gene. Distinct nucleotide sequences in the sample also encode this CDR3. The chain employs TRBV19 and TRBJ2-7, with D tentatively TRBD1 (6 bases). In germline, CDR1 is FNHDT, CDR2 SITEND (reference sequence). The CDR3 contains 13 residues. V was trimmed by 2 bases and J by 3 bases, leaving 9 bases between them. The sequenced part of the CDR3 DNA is TGTGCCAGCAGTATGACAGGAGACTAT. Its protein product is CASSMTGDY. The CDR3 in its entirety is CASSMTGDYEQYF.

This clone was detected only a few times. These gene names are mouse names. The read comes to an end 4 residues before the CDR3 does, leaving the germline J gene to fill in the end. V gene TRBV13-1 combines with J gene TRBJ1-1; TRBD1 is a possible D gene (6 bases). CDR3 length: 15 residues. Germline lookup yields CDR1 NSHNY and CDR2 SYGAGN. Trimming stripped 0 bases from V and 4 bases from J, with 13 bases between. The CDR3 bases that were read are TGTGCCAGCAGTGATGCAAGGGGGGGCCTCACA. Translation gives CASSDARGGLT. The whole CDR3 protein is CASSDARGGLTEVFF.

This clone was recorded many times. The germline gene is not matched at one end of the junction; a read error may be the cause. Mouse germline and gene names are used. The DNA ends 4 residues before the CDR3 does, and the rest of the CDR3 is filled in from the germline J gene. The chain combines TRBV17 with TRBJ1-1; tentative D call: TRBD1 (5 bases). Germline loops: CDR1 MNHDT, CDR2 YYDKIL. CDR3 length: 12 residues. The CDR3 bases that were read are TGTGCTAGCAGTACAGGGAACCCA. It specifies CASSTGNP. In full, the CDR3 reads CASSTGNPEVFF.

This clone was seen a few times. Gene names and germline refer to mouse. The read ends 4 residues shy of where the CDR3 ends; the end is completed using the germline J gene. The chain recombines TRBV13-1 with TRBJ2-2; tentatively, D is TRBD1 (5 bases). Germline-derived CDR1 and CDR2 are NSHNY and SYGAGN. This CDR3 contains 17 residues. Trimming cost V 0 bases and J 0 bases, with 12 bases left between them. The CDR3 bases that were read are TGTGCCAGCAGTGATGCCCGACAGAAAGCAAACACCGGG. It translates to CASSDARQKANTG. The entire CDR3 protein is CASSDARQKANTGQLYF.

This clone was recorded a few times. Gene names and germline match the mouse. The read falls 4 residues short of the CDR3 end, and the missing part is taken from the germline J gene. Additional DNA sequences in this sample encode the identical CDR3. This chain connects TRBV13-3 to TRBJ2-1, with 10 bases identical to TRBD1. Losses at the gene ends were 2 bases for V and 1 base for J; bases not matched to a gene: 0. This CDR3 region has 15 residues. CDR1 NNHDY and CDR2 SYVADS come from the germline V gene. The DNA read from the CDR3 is TGTGCCAGCAGTGAGGGACAGGGGAACTATGCT. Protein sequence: CASSEGQGNYA. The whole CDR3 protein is CASSEGQGNYAEQFF.

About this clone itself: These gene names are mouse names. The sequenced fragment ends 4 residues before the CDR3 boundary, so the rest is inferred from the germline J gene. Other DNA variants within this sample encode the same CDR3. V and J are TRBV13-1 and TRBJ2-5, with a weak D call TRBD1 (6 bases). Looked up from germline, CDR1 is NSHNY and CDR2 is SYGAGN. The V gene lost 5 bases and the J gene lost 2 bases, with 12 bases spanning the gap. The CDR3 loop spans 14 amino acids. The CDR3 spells CASSPGTIQDTQYF. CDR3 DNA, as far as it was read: TGTGCCAGCAGCCCAGGGACAATCCAAGAC.

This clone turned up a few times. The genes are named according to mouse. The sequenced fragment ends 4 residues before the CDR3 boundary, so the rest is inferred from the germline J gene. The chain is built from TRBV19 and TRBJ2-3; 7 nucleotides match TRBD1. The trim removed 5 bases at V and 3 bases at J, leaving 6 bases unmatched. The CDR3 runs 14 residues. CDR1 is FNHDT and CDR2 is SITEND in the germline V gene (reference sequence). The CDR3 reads CASRTGRRAETLYF. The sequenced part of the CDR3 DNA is TGTGCCAGCAGGACAGGGAGGAGGGCAGAA.

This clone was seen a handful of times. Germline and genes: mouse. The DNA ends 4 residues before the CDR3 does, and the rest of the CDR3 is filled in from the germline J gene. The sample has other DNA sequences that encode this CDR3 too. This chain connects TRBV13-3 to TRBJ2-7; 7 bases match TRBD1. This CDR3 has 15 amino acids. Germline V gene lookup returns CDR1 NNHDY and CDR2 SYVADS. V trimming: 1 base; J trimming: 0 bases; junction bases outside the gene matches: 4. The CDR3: CASSDPGGSSYEQYF. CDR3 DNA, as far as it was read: TGTGCCAGCAGTGATCCAGGGGGAAGCTCCTAT.

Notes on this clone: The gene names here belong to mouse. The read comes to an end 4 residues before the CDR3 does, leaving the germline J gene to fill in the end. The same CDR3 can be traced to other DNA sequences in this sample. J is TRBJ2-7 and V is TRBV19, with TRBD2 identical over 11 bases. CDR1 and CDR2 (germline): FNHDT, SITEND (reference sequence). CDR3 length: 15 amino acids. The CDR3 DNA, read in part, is TGTGCCAGCAGTATTACCGGGACTGGGGGATAT. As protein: CASSITGTGGY. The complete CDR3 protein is CASSITGTGGYEQYF. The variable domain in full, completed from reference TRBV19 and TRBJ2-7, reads GGIITQTPKFLIGQEGQKLTLKCQQNFNHDTMYWYRQDSGKGLRLIYYSITENDLQKGDLSEGYDASREKKSSFSLTVTSAQKNEMAVFLCASSITGTGGYEQYFGPGTRLTVL.

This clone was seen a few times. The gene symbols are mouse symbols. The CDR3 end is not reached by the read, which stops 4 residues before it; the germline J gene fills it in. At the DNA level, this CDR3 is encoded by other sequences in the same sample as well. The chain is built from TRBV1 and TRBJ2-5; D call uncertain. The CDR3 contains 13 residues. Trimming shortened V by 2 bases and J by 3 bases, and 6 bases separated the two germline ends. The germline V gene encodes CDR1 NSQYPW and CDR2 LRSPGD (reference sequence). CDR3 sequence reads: CTCSALVQDTQYF. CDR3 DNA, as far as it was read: TGCACCTGCAGTGCACTGGTGCAAGAC.

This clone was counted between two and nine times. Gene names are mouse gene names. The DNA read from the CDR3 is TGTGCCAGCAGTACCCCGGACTGGGGGGTCTCCTAT. Its protein is CASSTPDWGVSY. The full CDR3 reads CASSTPDWGVSYEQYF. V gene TRBV19 combines with J gene TRBJ2-7; the match to TRBD2 covers 11 bases. The read stops 4 residues short of the end of the CDR3; the missing end is completed from the germline J gene. V lost 3 bases, J lost 0 bases, and 5 bases stayed unmatched. This CDR3 is built from 16 residues. Germline lookup yields CDR1 FNHDT and CDR2 SITEND (reference sequence). The full variable domain, rest sourced from reference TRBV19 and TRBJ2-7, is GGIITQTPKFLIGQEGQKLTLKCQQNFNHDTMYWYRQDSGKGLRLIYYSITENDLQKGDLSEGYDASREKKSSFSLTVTSAQKNEMAVFLCASSTPDWGVSYEQYFGPGTRLTVL.

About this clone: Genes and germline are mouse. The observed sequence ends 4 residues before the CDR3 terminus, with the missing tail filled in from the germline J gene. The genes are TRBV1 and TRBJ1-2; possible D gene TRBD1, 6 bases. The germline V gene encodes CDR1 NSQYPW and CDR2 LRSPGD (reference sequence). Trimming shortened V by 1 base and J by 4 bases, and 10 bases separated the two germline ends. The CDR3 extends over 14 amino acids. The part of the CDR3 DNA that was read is TGCACCTGCAGTGCAGCAGGGGTCGGCTCC. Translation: CTCSAAGVGS. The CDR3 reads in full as CTCSAAGVGSDYTF.

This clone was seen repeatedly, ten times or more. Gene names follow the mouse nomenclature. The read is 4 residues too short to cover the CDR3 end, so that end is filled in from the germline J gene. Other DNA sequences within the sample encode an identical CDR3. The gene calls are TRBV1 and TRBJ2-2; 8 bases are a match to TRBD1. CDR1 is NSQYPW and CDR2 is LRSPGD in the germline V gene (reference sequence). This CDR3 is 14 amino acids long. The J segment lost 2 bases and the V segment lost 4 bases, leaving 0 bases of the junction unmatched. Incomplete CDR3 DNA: TGCACCTGCAGTGACAGGGGGAACACCGGG. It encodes CTCSDRGNTG. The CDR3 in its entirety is CTCSDRGNTGQLYF.